Here is one T cell receptor beta chain with its context. Its target is unknown. What was sequenced were expressed TCRB transcripts, since all of the isolated RNA had been reverse transcribed. Clones were sequenced by immunoSEQ multiplex PCR, and TCRdb holds only the in-frame ones, with some missing. This table has 20,000 to 25,000 clones, 50% to 60% appearing once. The data were obtained in a study of beta chain features in type 1 diabetes. Findings and caveats of the study: More deletions and fewer insertions at VDJ junctions were found in patients with type 1 diabetes. Compared to healthy donors, patients appeared to have naive, central memory and Treg TCRB repertoires that were more alike. TCRB CDR3s were moderately but significantly shorter in Type 1 diabetes patients in all four CD4+ subsets.

There was one heparinised blood draw per donor, averaging around 120 mL. The sample consisted of stem cell memory CD4+ T cells from blood. This TCR came from a young man with type 1 diabetes.

The DNA of the CDR3 is TGCGCCAGCAGCGGCAAGGGGGGAGGGCTCAATGAGCAGTTCTTC. As protein: CASSGKGGGLNEQFF. The gene calls are TRBV5-1 and TRBJ2-1; D possibly corresponds to TRBD2 (7 bases). Trimming took 4 bases from V and 6 from J, leaving 17 bases between them. This CDR3 spans 15 amino acids. CDR1 is SGHRS and CDR2 is YFSETQ in the germline V gene.